The 19 T cell receptor beta chains presented below share a single source sample, sequenced in a study of shared clonotypes between healthy human individuals. Naive CD8 cells lacked CD45RO and underwent positive selection for CCR7, leaving out terminally differentiated effector memory CD45RA+ cells. The assay was immunoSEQ multiplex PCR, and TCRdb's table has in-frame clones only and misses some. The table records millions of clones, 85% to 95% of them present only once. Sequences were obtained from naive CD8+ T cells from PBMCs. The receptors derive from a man aged 18 to 30 in good health. Some clones in this sample may be carry-over from other donors' samples.

The chain combines TRBV7-8 with TRBJ2-1, with 7 bases that match TRBD2. Germline V lookup: CDR1 SGHVS, CDR2 FQNEAQ. Trimming took 0 bases from V and 4 from J; bases not matched to a gene: 3. CDR3 size: 15 residues. DNA for the CDR3: TGTGCCAGCAGCTTAGCGGGAGGGGATTACAATGAGCAGTTCTTC. Translating gives CASSLAGGDYNEQFF.

This sequence joins TRBV28 and TRBJ1-1; the D gene is possibly TRBD1 (5 bases). Germline V gene sequence: CDR1 MDHEN, CDR2 SYDVKM. This CDR3 is built from 13 residues. The V gene lost 8 bases and the J gene lost 0 bases, with 10 bases spanning the gap. CDR3 nucleotide sequence: TGTGCCAGCCTTGACAGACTGAACACTGAAGCTTTCTTT. Translation gives CASLDRLNTEAFF.

To note about this clone: In the same sample, other DNA sequences code for this CDR3. The chain links TRBV27 to TRBJ1-2; TRBD1 is a possible D gene (5 bases). From germline, CDR1 is MNHEY and CDR2 SMNVEV (reference sequence). V shed 4 bases and J shed 2 bases, with 8 bases lying between them. CDR3 size: 13 residues. The CDR3 DNA is TGTGCCAGCAGTTACGGGGCGAACTATGGCTACACCTTC. Its translation is CASSYGANYGYTF.

The rearrangement links TRBV27 to TRBJ2-3; 7 nucleotides match TRBD2. CDR3 length equals 16 residues. Germline CDR1 reads MNHEY; CDR2 reads SMNVEV (reference sequence). J was trimmed by 6 bases and V by 2 bases; bases with no gene match: 11. Here the CDR3 DNA reads TGTGCCAGCAGTTTACTCGTCTTAGCGGGTCCCGATACGCAGTATTTT. This gives the protein CASSLLVLAGPDTQYF.

The V call is TRBV7-9, the J call TRBJ2-1; D is ambiguous. The CDR3 is made up of 12 amino acids. V was trimmed by 1 base and J by 8 bases, leaving 6 bases between them. Per germline, CDR1 SEHNR and CDR2 FQNEAQ (reference sequence). CDR3 region: CASSLGWDEQFF. As DNA, the CDR3 is TGTGCCAGCAGCTTAGGTTGGGATGAGCAGTTCTTC.

This sequence joins TRBV29-1 and TRBJ1-2, with 11 nucleotides matching TRBD1. CDR1 and CDR2 (germline): SQVTM, ANQGSEA. Trimming removed 2 bases from V and 6 bases from J; junction bases left unmatched: 2. CDR3 length: 13 residues. The CDR3 protein is CSVEWDRGDGYTF. The CDR3 DNA is TGCAGCGTTGAATGGGACAGGGGGGATGGCTACACCTTC.

The chain is built from TRBV9 and TRBJ2-1, with 12 bases identical to TRBD2. Germline V CDR1 and CDR2: SGDLS, YYNGEE. The V segment lost 4 bases and the J segment 5 bases; nucleotides outside the gene matches: 7. The CDR3 is 16 residues long. CDR3: CASSFRLAGANNEQFF. The CDR3 DNA sequence: TGTGCCAGCAGCTTTCGACTAGCGGGGGCAAACAATGAGCAGTTCTTC.

The chain uses TRBV19 and TRBJ2-7, with 9 bases lining up with TRBD2. Germline-derived CDR1 and CDR2 are LNHDA and SQIVND (reference sequence). This CDR3 has 18 amino acids. V lost 4 bases, J lost 3 bases, and 16 bases stayed unmatched. This CDR3 is CASSRAGGPNPVYYEQYF. The CDR3 nucleotides are TGTGCCAGTAGTAGGGCGGGAGGGCCGAACCCGGTATACTACGAGCAGTACTTC.

This chain connects TRBV5-1 to TRBJ2-5; 7 bases are a match to TRBD1. This CDR3 region has 16 residues. Germline V gene sequence: CDR1 SGHRS, CDR2 YFSETQ. V shed 4 bases, J shed 4 bases, and the junction held 13 bases outside the gene matches. CDR3 in amino acids: CASSGGQVGPRETQYF. Here the CDR3 DNA reads TGCGCCAGCAGCGGAGGACAGGTGGGCCCACGAGAGACCCAGTACTTC. Combining the CDR3 with reference TRBV5-1 and TRBJ2-5 gives the whole variable domain KAGVTQTPRYLIKTRGQQVTLSCSPISGHRSVSWYQQTPGQGLQFLFEYFSETQRNKGNFPGRFSGRQFSNSRSEMNVSTLELGDSALYLCASSGGQVGPRETQYFGPGTRLLVL.

This sequence joins TRBV29-1 and TRBJ2-7; possible D gene TRBD1, 5 bases. This CDR3 has 12 amino acids. CDR1 is SQVTM and CDR2 is ANQGSEA in the germline V gene. V was pared by 4 bases and J by 5 bases, with 12 bases between. CDR3 region: CSVVLQANEQYF. For the CDR3, the DNA is TGCAGCGTTGTACTACAGGCCAACGAGCAGTACTTC.

This chain uses TRBV28 with TRBJ2-3; D call uncertain. The CDR3 extends over 13 amino acids. V was shortened by 6 bases and J by 5 bases, with 12 bases between the two germline ends. Germline values: CDR1 MDHEN, CDR2 SYDVKM. This CDR3 reads CASSQTHLDTQYF. The CDR3 DNA sequence: TGTGCCAGCAGCCAGACCCATTTAGATACGCAGTATTTT.

This chain joins TRBV6-5 and TRBJ1-2; D might be TRBD1 (5 bases). Germline assignment: CDR1 MNHEY and CDR2 SVGAGI. Trimming left V 2 bases short and J 6 bases short, with 16 bases between. The CDR3 extends over 15 amino acids. The CDR3 nucleotides read TGTGCCAGCAGTTACCGCTACCCGGACATCAATGGCTACACCTTC. This sequence encodes CASSYRYPDINGYTF.

V is TRBV14 and J is TRBJ2-1, with D unresolved. V was cut by 0 bases and J by 3 bases, with 18 bases left in between. CDR1 is SGHDN, CDR2 FVKESK, per germline. The CDR3 has 18 residues. CDR3 in amino acids: CASSQDFRADLDYNEQFF. The DNA for the CDR3 is TGTGCCAGCAGCCAAGATTTTCGGGCGGACCTAGACTACAATGAGCAGTTCTTC.

J is TRBJ2-1 and V is TRBV4-3; D gene uncertain. Germline V gene lookup returns CDR1 LGHNA and CDR2 YSLEER. The CDR3 spans 16 residues. Trimming took 0 bases from V and 2 from J, leaving 11 bases between them. The chain's CDR3 is CASSQDVPPPYNEQFF. The CDR3 bases are TGCGCCAGCAGCCAAGATGTACCCCCGCCCTACAATGAGCAGTTCTTC.

This chain joins TRBV7-8 and TRBJ2-7; possibly TRBD1 for D (6 bases). Trimming took 4 bases from V and 0 from J, leaving 10 bases between them. The germline gives CDR1 SGHVS, CDR2 FQNEAQ. The CDR3 extends over 14 amino acids. The CDR3: CASSSEQGSYEQYF. CDR3 nucleotide sequence: TGTGCCAGCAGCTCCGAACAGGGCTCCTACGAGCAGTACTTC.

The CDR3 sequence is CASSPPRSSDTDTQYF. The CDR3 bases are TGTGCCAGCAGCCCCCCTCGGAGTAGCGACACAGATACGCAGTATTTT. The V gene is TRBV7-9, the J gene TRBJ2-3, with D perhaps matching TRBD2 (5 bases). Germline V gives CDR1 SEHNR, CDR2 FQNEAQ (reference sequence). CDR3 length: 16 residues. Trimming left V 5 bases short and J 2 bases short, with 17 bases between.

This clone was detected only a few times. This chain joins TRBV10-1 and TRBJ2-7; unclear D gene. Germline V gene sequence: CDR1 WNHNN, CDR2 SYGVQD (reference sequence). This CDR3 is built from 14 residues. Trimming pared 0 bases from V and 3 bases from J, leaving 9 bases between. The CDR3 DNA reads TGCGCCAGCAGTGAGTCTGGCACCTACTACGAGCAGTACTTC. This sequence encodes CASSESGTYYEQYF.

In DNA form, the CDR3 reads TGTGCCAGCAGTTTTGAGGGTTGGGACTATGGCTACACCTTC. Residues: CASSFEGWDYGYTF. The chain carries TRBV28 and TRBJ1-2; D uncertain. V lost 3 bases and J 3 bases, leaving 11 bases between the germline ends. The CDR3 runs to 14 residues. Per the germline V gene, CDR1 is MDHEN and CDR2 is SYDVKM.

This clone was seen a single time. The chain uses TRBV7-9 and TRBJ1-4, with D unclear. In germline, CDR1 is SEHNR, CDR2 FQNEAQ (reference sequence). V gave up 5 bases and J gave up 5 bases, with 18 bases separating them. The CDR3 consists of 16 residues. The CDR3 DNA sequence: TGTGCCAGCAGCGTAAAAGGTCCCGCTACAAATGAAAAACTGTTTTTT. Its translation is CASSVKGPATNEKLFF.